Detailed here is one TCR beta chain. This sample is drawn from a study of beta chain features in type 1 diabetes. Expressed TCRB transcripts were sequenced, since all the RNA that had been isolated was reverse transcribed. Sequencing was performed with immunoSEQ multiplex PCR; in TCRdb, only in-frame clones are kept and a portion is missing. The data hold about 250,000 clones, with approximately 14% observed a single time. This CDR3 has 13 amino acids. Germline V CDR1 and CDR2: MNHEY, SVGAGI. Deletions cut 5 bases from V and 5 bases from J, with 12 bases between. This receptor was identified in a woman aged 40 to 50 in good health. This rearrangement joins TRBV6-5 to TRBJ1-2; D is possibly TRBD1 (6 bases). Sequencing used naive CD4+ T cells from blood. The CDR3 DNA follows: TGTGCCAGCAGTCCTCCCCAGGGGTATGGCTACACCTTC. Amino acid sequence: CASSPPQGYGYTF.